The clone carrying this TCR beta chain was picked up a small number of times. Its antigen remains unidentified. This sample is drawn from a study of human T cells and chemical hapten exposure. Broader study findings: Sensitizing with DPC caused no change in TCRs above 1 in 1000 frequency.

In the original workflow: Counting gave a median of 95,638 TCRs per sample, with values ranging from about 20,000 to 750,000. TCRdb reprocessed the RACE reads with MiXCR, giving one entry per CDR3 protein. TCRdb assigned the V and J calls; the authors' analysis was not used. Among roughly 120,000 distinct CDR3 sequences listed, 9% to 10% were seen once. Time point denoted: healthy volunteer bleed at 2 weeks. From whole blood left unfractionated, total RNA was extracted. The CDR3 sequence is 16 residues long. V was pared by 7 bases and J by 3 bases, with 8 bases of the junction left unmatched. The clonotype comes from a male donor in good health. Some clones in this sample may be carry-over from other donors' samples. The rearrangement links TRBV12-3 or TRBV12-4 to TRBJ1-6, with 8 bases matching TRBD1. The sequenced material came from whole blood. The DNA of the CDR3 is TGTGCCAGCACCCCTGGACAGGGACTCTATAATTCACCCCTCCACTTT. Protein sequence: CASTPGQGLYNSPLHF.